This TCR beta chain was identified in a study of cytomegalovirus exposure and HLA in healthy donors. Study-wide results and caveats: Based on reports, TCR beta sequences accurately predicted HLA-A and HLA-B alleles for most subjects. Researchers had no immune exposure information except CMV serostatus available.

As regards this clone: The antigen is unknown.

PCR amplification relied on 60 Vbeta primers (plus 13 Jbeta primers). In the study's own analysis: A later analysis counted tens of millions of unique TCR beta chains, 9.5 million to 12 million shared. TCRdb's copy holds only in-frame clones and misses some; the assay was immunoSEQ multiplex PCR. D and trimming were read from the DNA, whereas the V and J calls and clone size are those reported in that table. In the table there are approximately 110,000 clones, roughly 70% of which are singletons. V dropped 4 bases and J dropped 5; count of bases not matched to a gene: 7. The germline V gene has CDR1 SGHNT and CDR2 YENEEA. The CDR3 covers 15 residues.

This sequence joins TRBV11-3 and TRBJ2-1, with 8 bases matching TRBD2. This clonotype originated in a man aged 40-50 years in good health and CMV-seropositive. The sequencing sample was made of PBMCs. For the CDR3, the DNA is TGTGCCAGCAGCTCCCGGACTAGCAGCCACAATGAGCAGTTCTTC. Its protein is CASSSRTSSHNEQFF.